The T cell receptor beta chain described here comes from a study of blood T cells in healthy people across ages. The CDR3 consists of 14 residues. Per the germline V gene, CDR1 is LGHDT and CDR2 is YNNKEL (reference sequence). V trimming: 4 bases; J trimming: 4 bases; junction bases outside the gene matches: 5. Primers used in a second PCR of about 7 to 12 cycles were a sample-barcoded 5' primer and a J-beta primer mix. TCRdb reprocessed the 5' RACE reads via MiXCR and lists one record per CDR3 protein. The table has around 500,000 distinct CDR3 sequences, about a quarter seen once; the top ten hold over 3.5%. These data are also associated with another study on T cells of mothers and their children. That work contributes: The entire RNA extract went into cDNA synthesis at approximately 1.5 ug per 15 ul. Added by the second PCR's M1S primer were sample barcodes and 2-4 random nucleotides. Over 8.5 million TCR beta CDR3 reads were obtained from each mother, and about 3 million from each child. A slight, non-significant increase in overlap was found for related mother-child pairs relative to unrelated pairs.

The material sequenced was blood. This clonotype was sampled from a boy younger than 10 in good health. V gene TRBV3-1 combines with J gene TRBJ1-2; 8 bases map to TRBD1. The CDR3 DNA sequence: TGTGCCAGCAGCCCGTACAGGGGGGCCTATGGCTACACCTTC. Amino acids: CASSPYRGAYGYTF.